This T cell receptor beta chain emerged from a study of CD8 T cells in ankylosing spondylitis (dated by TCRdb to between 2016 and 2019). The study in broad terms: T cell receptor beta repertoires were profiled in healthy donors and ankylosing spondylitis patients so that disease-linked TCR variants could be found. Peripheral blood was sampled, and synovial fluid was also collected from ankylosing spondylitis patients. The full study cohort comprised 20 to 25 ankylosing spondylitis patients and over 95 healthy donors.

In its sample, this clonotype was seen a few times. Its antigen target is currently unknown. No quality values exist for individual bases; no much larger clone is one base distant. The sequencing machine was an Illumina HiSeq 2500. TCR beta libraries were prepared by quantitative 5'-RACE with molecular barcodes. On the study's bioinformatics: A new computational method, built on a probabilistic model of VDJ rearrangement, was used to identify disease-linked TCR variants. Starting from the raw public reads, TCRdb applied fastp trimming at Q25, assembled clones with MiXCR and retained in-frame beta chains. Every CDR3 protein is listed once, alongside the most common genes and DNA of its rows. TCRdb's processing, not the study's, gives the V and J calls here. A total of 310,000 or so distinct CDR3 sequences appear in this sample, about 20% of them only once. Of the sample, about 8% falls within the top ten clones.

For CDR1 and CDR2, the germline V gene (reference sequence) lists LNHNV and YYDKDF. The germline ends are 6 bases apart after V is trimmed by 1 base and J by 3 bases. Taken from cysteine to phenylalanine, the CDR3 has 13 residues. The sequence is cut down to CDR3 DNA, 39 bases in frame from base 1. General conclusions and limits of the study: According to the report, matched synovial fluid samples from ankylosing spondylitis patients were significantly enriched for the disease-linked clones. Blood from ankylosing spondylitis patients appeared to be characterized by a TCR beta motif made up of about 8 highly homologous amino acid variants. In peripheral blood, the disease-linked clones were found at relatively low frequencies and had a CD8+ phenotype. Some motif variants were previously reported in synovial fluid and blood of reactive arthritis patients, suggesting common disease-initiation mechanisms.

Sequenced: blood, either unsorted or a sorted T cell fraction (not recorded which). Recombination linked TRBV15 to TRBJ2-5, with an unclear D gene assignment. The source of this sequence is a male donor with ankylosing spondylitis or in good health (not recorded which). In nucleotide form, the sequence is TGTGCCACCAGCAGAGGAATGGAAGAGACCCAGTACTTC. Its protein product is CATSRGMEETQYF.